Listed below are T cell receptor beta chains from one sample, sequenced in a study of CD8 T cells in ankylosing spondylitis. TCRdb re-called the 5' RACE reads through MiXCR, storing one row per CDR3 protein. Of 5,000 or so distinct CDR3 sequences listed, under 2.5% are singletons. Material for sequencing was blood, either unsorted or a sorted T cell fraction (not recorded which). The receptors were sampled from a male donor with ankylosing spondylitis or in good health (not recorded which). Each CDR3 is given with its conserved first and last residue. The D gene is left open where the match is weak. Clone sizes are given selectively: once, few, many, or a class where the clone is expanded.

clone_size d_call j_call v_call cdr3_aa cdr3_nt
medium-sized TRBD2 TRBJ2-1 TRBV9 CASTIGAWGRAYNEQFF TGTGCCAGCACCATTGGAGCCTGGGGGAGGGCCTACAATGAGCAGTTCTTC
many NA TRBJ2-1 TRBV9 CASSVDQGGHNEQFF TGTGCCAGCAGCGTAGATCAGGGTGGTCACAATGAGCAGTTCTTC
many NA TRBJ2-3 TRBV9 CASKAGDADTQYF TGTGCCAGCAAGGCGGGTGATGCAGATACGCAGTATTTT
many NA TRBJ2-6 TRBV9 CASSVAWNSGANVLTF TGTGCCAGCAGCGTAGCGTGGAACTCTGGGGCCAACGTCCTGACTTTC
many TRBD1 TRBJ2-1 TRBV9 CASSQTGISYNEQFF TGTGCCAGCAGCCAGACAGGGATCTCCTACAATGAGCAGTTCTTC
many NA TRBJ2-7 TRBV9 CASSFSTGSYEQYF TGTGCCAGCAGCTTTTCGACAGGCTCCTACGAGCAGTACTTC
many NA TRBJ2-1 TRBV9 CASSVASMANEQFF TGTGCCAGCAGCGTAGCAAGCATGGCGAATGAGCAGTTCTTC
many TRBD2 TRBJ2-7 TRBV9 CASSSGLAGGGSSYEQYF TGTGCCAGCAGCTCGGGACTAGCGGGAGGAGGAAGCTCCTACGAGCAGTACTTC
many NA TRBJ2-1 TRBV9 CASSQGRSSYNEQFF TGTGCCAGCAGCCAGGGACGGAGCTCCTACAATGAGCAGTTCTTC
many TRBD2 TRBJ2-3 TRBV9 CASSVGSSGYTDTQYF TGTGCCAGCAGCGTAGGATCTAGCGGTTACACAGATACGCAGTATTTT
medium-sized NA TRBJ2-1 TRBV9 CASGAGSSYNEQFF TGTGCCAGCGGCGCAGGGTCCTCGTACAATGAGCAGTTCTTC
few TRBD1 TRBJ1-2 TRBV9 CASSDHFGQDLDGYTF TGTGCCAGCAGCGACCATTTCGGACAGGATCTTGATGGCTACACCTTC
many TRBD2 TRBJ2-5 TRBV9 CASSVVVAGGQETQYF TGTGCCAGCAGCGTAGTTGTGGCGGGAGGACAAGAGACCCAGTACTTC
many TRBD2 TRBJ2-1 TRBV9 CASSVVSGGARFF TGTGCCAGCAGCGTAGTTTCGGGGGGGGCCCGGTTCTTC
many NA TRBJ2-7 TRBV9 CASSSSGSLSYEQYF TGTGCCAGCAGTTCCAGCGGATCTCTCTCCTACGAGCAGTACTTC
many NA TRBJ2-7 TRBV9 CASSGALGSSSYEQYF TGTGCCAGCAGCGGGGCCTTGGGCTCAAGCTCCTACGAGCAGTACTTC
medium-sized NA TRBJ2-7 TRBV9 CASSVGWGPGEQYF TGTGCCAGCAGCGTAGGATGGGGGCCCGGCGAGCAGTACTTC
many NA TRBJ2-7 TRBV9 CASSPGSSYEQYF TGTGCCAGCAGCCCAGGGAGCTCCTACGAGCAGTACTTC
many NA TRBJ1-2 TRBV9 CASSGERGPYGYTF TGTGCCAGCAGCGGAGAAAGGGGTCCCTATGGCTACACCTTC
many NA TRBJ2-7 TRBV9 CASSGPLAATYEQYF TGTGCCAGCAGCGGACCGTTAGCGGCAACCTACGAGCAGTACTTC
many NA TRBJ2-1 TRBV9 CASSPITGGNEQFF TGTGCCAGCAGCCCAATAACAGGTGGCAATGAGCAGTTCTTC
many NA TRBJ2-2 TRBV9 CASSSPPGGNTGELFF TGTGCCAGCAGCTCCCCCCCCGGCGGGAACACCGGGGAGCTGTTTTTT
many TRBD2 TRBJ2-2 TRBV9 CASSVAAGVLPNTGELFF TGTGCCAGCAGCGTAGCGGCGGGAGTCCTTCCGAACACCGGGGAGCTGTTTTTT
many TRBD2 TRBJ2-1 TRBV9 CASSLRVAGGYNEQFF TGTGCCAGCAGCCTACGTGTAGCGGGGGGATACAATGAGCAGTTCTTC
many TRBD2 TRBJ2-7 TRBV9 CASSVASSGRSPYEQYF TGTGCCAGCAGCGTAGCTTCGAGCGGGAGAAGCCCCTACGAGCAGTACTTC
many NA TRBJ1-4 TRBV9 CASSVGQGNEKLFF TGTGCCAGCAGCGTCGGTCAGGGCAATGAAAAACTGTTTTTT
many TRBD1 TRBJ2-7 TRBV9 CASSPRQGANEQYF TGTGCCAGCAGCCCAAGACAGGGGGCAAACGAGCAGTACTTC
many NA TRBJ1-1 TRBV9 CASSVARGPEREAFF TGTGCCAGCAGCGTAGCTAGAGGCCCCGAAAGGGAAGCTTTCTTT
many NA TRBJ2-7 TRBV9 CASSVEKRAHEQYF TGTGCCAGCAGCGTAGAGAAGCGGGCGCACGAGCAGTACTTC
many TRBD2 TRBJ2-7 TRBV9 CASSGGLAGLEQYF TGTGCCAGCAGCGGGGGACTAGCGGGGTTGGAGCAGTACTTC
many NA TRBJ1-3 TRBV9 CASSSPATGLENTIYF TGTGCCAGCAGTTCCCCGGCAACCGGACTGGAAAACACCATATATTTT
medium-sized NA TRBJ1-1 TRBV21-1 CASSKEEAFF TGTGCCAGCAGCAAAGAGGAGGCTTTCTTT
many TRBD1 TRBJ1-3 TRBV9 CASSVARTGPGNTIYF TGTGCCAGCAGCGTAGCCCGGACAGGACCCGGAAACACCATATATTTT
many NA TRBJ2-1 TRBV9 CAAAPMGSYNEQFF TGTGCCGCCGCCCCAATGGGCTCCTACAATGAGCAGTTCTTC
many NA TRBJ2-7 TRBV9 CASSDGRKGPPYEQYF TGTGCCAGCAGCGACGGAAGGAAGGGACCTCCCTACGAGCAGTACTTC
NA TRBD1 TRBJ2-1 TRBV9 CASSGPPRGEQFF TGTGCCAGCAGCGGGCCCCCCAGGGGGGAGCAGTTCTTC
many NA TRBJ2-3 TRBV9 CASSVEVDPSTDTQYF TGTGCCAGCAGCGTAGAGGTAGACCCGAGCACAGATACGCAGTATTTT
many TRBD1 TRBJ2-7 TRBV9 CASSVASGQGVYEQYF TGTGCCAGCAGCGTAGCTTCGGGACAGGGGGTCTACGAGCAGTACTTC
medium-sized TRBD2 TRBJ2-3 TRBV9 CASSVVGGRGDTQYF TGTGCCAGCAGCGTAGTAGGCGGGAGGGGTGATACGCAGTATTTT
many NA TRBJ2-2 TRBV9 CASSVTRGWTGELFF TGTGCCAGCAGCGTAACCAGGGGTTGGACCGGGGAGCTGTTTTTT
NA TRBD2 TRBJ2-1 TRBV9 CASSVKGTSGTNEQFF TGTGCCAGCAGCGTCAAGGGGACTAGCGGTACGAATGAGCAGTTCTTC